The 9 T cell receptor beta chains reported below all come from one sample, sequenced in a study of blood T cell repertoires in COVID-19 (dated by TCRdb to about 2020). Library construction relied on the immunoSEQ multiplex PCR assay. Here the immuneACCESS table is served through TCRdb, limited to in-frame sequences with V and J called. Missing clones are a known gap in these copies; in checked studies unresolved V genes cover under half, and the rest lacks a known reason. The table for this sample lists about 200,000 clones; approximately 86% of them were counted only once. The ten top clones hold around 0.93% of the sample. Sequenced sample: peripheral blood. The receptors come from a man in his fifties or sixties with COVID-19, enrolled during active disease.

The rearrangement uses TRBV7-9 and TRBJ1-6; D remains ambiguous. V lost 5 bases and J lost 14, with 22 bases in between. The germline V gene encodes CDR1 SEHNR and CDR2 FQNEAQ (reference sequence). There are 15 residues in the CDR3. CDR3 sequence: CASSPSRGRGGTLHF. CDR3 bases: TGTGCCAGCAGCCCGAGTCGGGGTCGGGGTGGAACCCTCCACTTT.

The V call is TRBV11-2, the J call TRBJ2-3; 10 nucleotides match TRBD2. The CDR3 loop spans 16 amino acids. With V trimmed by 4 bases and J by 3 bases, 7 bases remained unmatched. CDR1 SGHAT and CDR2 FQNNGV come from the germline V gene. CDR3 in DNA: TGTGCCAGCAGCTATCTAGCGGGAGAATTGACAGATACGCAGTATTTT. Its protein is CASSYLAGELTDTQYF.

The chain has TRBV18 and TRBJ2-5, with D unclear. Germline-derived CDR1 and CDR2 are KGHSH and LQKENI. Trimming cost V 0 bases and J 5 bases, with 4 bases left between them. The length of the CDR3 is 12 residues. The CDR3 loop reads CASSPPAETQYF. The CDR3 region has the DNA TGTGCCAGCTCACCACCGGCCGAGACCCAGTACTTC. Full variable domain (remainder filled in from reference TRBV18 and TRBJ2-5): NAGVMQNPRHLVRRRGQEARLRCSPMKGHSHVYWYRQLPEEGLKFMVYLQKENIIDESGMPKERFSAEFPKEGPSILRIQQVVRGDSAAYFCASSPPAETQYFGPGTRLLVL.

This clone appeared once. The rearrangement uses TRBV4-2 and TRBJ2-5, with TRBD1 matching 9 bases. With V trimmed by 6 bases and J by 4 bases, 6 bases remained unmatched. The CDR3 length is 14 residues. CDR1 is LGHNA, CDR2 YNFKEQ, per germline. The CDR3 sequence is CASSPTGGSETQYF. In DNA form, the CDR3 reads TGTGCCAGCAGTCCGACAGGGGGGTCAGAGACCCAGTACTTC.

This chain links TRBV27 with TRBJ2-1; D is perhaps TRBD2 (5 bases). With 2 bases removed from V and 0 bases from J, the gap between germline ends came to 11 bases. CDR1 MNHEY and CDR2 SMNVEV come from the germline V gene (reference sequence). This CDR3 has 16 amino acids. In DNA, the CDR3 is TGTGCCAGCAGTTTAAGGCGGGCCGGCTCCTACAATGAGCAGTTCTTC. Its translation: CASSLRRAGSYNEQFF.

This chain joins TRBV6-6 and TRBJ2-3; 7 bases map to TRBD1. The germline gives CDR1 MNHNY, CDR2 SVGAGI (reference sequence). The CDR3 covers 15 residues. V trimming: 6 bases; J trimming: 0 bases; junction bases outside the gene matches: 6. The CDR3 loop is CASRTGQASTDTQYF. DNA of the CDR3: TGTGCCAGCAGAACCGGACAGGCGAGCACAGATACGCAGTATTTT.

The chain recombines TRBV5-1 with TRBJ2-1; 7 bases fit TRBD2. This CDR3 contains 16 residues. Germline V CDR1 and CDR2: SGHRS, YFSETQ. The J segment lost 6 bases and the V segment lost 0 bases, leaving 9 bases of the junction unmatched. CDR3 sequence reads: CASSLAARTSANEQFF. In DNA form, the CDR3 reads TGCGCCAGCAGCTTGGCCGCTCGTACTAGCGCCAATGAGCAGTTCTTC.

The chain uses TRBV5-1 and TRBJ2-7; possibly TRBD2 for D (6 bases). The germline V gene encodes CDR1 SGHRS and CDR2 YFSETQ. The CDR3 extends over 14 amino acids. The germline V and J ends were trimmed by 4 bases and 0 bases, with 11 bases remaining between them. The CDR3 here is CASSLRDFSYEQYF. In nucleotides, the CDR3 is TGCGCCAGCAGCCTCCGGGACTTCTCCTACGAGCAGTACTTC.

This rearrangement joins TRBV3-1 (or the pseudogene TRBV3-2) to TRBJ1-5; the match to TRBD1 covers 11 bases. The CDR3 totals 16 residues. CDR1 and CDR2 (germline): LGHDT, YNNKEL (reference sequence). Trimming took 1 base from V and 4 from J; bases not matched to a gene: 3. In DNA, the CDR3 is TGTGCCAGCAGCCAAGGCTGGGACAGGGGGAATCAGCCCCAGCATTTT. It yields the protein CASSQGWDRGNQPQHF.